A selection of T cell receptor beta chains follows, all from one sample in a study of blood T cell repertoires in COVID-19. The assay was immunoSEQ multiplex PCR, and TCRdb's table has in-frame clones only and misses some. The sample shows 200,000 to 250,000 clones, 65% to 85% of them seen only once. The specimen sequenced was PBMCs or T cells enriched from blood (not recorded which). These receptor sequences come from a woman aged 40 to 49 who had recovered from COVID-19. Each CDR3 is given with its conserved first and last residue. A D gene is named only where the DNA matches it firmly. A row's size may be missing; if present it is once, few, many or a size class.

CDR3aa	CDR3nt	abundance	len	j_gene	d_gene	v_gene
CASRLQGIGPMNTEAFF	TGTGCCAGCAGGCTTCAGGGGATTGGGCCCATGAACACTGAAGCTTTCTTT	-	17	TRBJ1-1	-	TRBV11-2
CASSSRTVNTEAFF	TGTGCCAGCTCCTCCCGGACAGTGAACACTGAAGCTTTCTTT	-	14	TRBJ1-1	-	TRBV7-9
CASSSGGRANTGELFF	TGTGCCAGCAGTTCAGGCGGGAGGGCGAACACCGGGGAGCTGTTTTTT	few	16	TRBJ2-2	TRBD2	TRBV28
CASSITVTGELFF	TGTGCCAGCAGCATCACAGTTACCGGGGAGCTGTTTTTT	-	13	TRBJ2-2	-	TRBV9
CASSVDSGRGETQYF	TGTGCCAGCAGCGTAGATTCTGGCCGCGGTGAGACCCAGTACTTC	-	15	TRBJ2-5	-	TRBV9
CASSGDRESPLHF	TGTGCCAGCAGTGGGGACAGAGAATCACCCCTCCACTTT	-	13	TRBJ1-6	TRBD1	TRBV27
CASRPGQTNQPQHF	TGTGCCAGCAGACCGGGACAAACCAATCAGCCCCAGCATTTT	-	14	TRBJ1-5	-	TRBV5-5
CASSLDSSNEQFF	TGTGCCAGCAGCTTGGACTCCTCAAATGAGCAGTTCTTC	-	13	TRBJ2-1	-	TRBV5-5
CASSLRREGLGTQYF	TGTGCCAGCAGTTTACGCCGGGAGGGCCTTGGTACGCAGTATTTT	-	15	TRBJ2-3	TRBD2	TRBV27
CSGHRGRNTEAFF	TGCAGCGGCCACAGGGGCCGGAACACTGAAGCTTTCTTT	-	13	TRBJ1-1	TRBD1	TRBV29-1
CASSLRLVGEQFF	TGTGCCAGCAGCCTCAGATTGGTTGGTGAGCAGTTCTTC	once	13	TRBJ2-1	-	TRBV5-4
CASRAGGTGRGTQYF	TGTGCCAGCAGGGCCGGCGGGACAGGGAGGGGGACCCAGTACTTC	-	15	TRBJ2-5	TRBD1	TRBV6-5
CASSLGLSYEQYF	TGTGCCAGCAGTCTTGGACTGTCCTACGAGCAGTACTTC	-	13	TRBJ2-7	-	TRBV12-3/TRBV12-4
CAIMPGQGFGYTF	TGTGCCATCATGCCGGGACAGGGTTTCGGCTACACCTTC	-	13	TRBJ1-2	TRBD1	TRBV10-3
CASKPGQVTDTQYF	TGTGCCAGCAAACCGGGACAGGTCACAGATACGCAGTATTTT	-	14	TRBJ2-3	TRBD1	TRBV6-1
CASSGTQGYGYTF	TGTGCCAGCAGCGGTACCCAGGGGTATGGCTACACCTTC	once	13	TRBJ1-2	-	TRBV5-6
CASSLGTGTTDTQYF	TGTGCCAGCAGTTTGGGGACAGGGACTACAGATACGCAGTATTTT	once	15	TRBJ2-3	TRBD1	TRBV28
CASSFGGLPYEQYF	TGTGCCAGCAGCTTTGGGGGACTTCCCTACGAGCAGTACTTC	-	14	TRBJ2-7	-	TRBV27
CASSLRGNQPQHF	TGTGCCAGCAGCCTTCGGGGGAATCAGCCCCAGCATTTT	-	13	TRBJ1-5	-	TRBV7-8
CASSPSLALFQETQYF	TGTGCCAGCAGCCCCAGCTTAGCGCTGTTCCAAGAGACCCAGTACTTC	-	16	TRBJ2-5	-	TRBV9
CASSPRLSGGGNQPQHF	TGTGCCAGCAGTCCCCGTCTCTCAGGGGGAGGCAATCAGCCCCAGCATTTT	-	17	TRBJ1-5	TRBD1	TRBV28
CAWSRTPNQPQHF	TGTGCCTGGAGTCGTACACCAAATCAGCCCCAGCATTTT	-	13	TRBJ1-5	-	TRBV30
CASRRGRVQTEAFF	TGTGCCAGCCGCCGTGGCAGGGTGCAAACTGAAGCTTTCTTT	-	14	TRBJ1-1	-	TRBV28
CASSPDRGPTEAFF	TGTGCCAGCAGCCCGGACAGGGGGCCGACTGAAGCTTTCTTT	-	14	TRBJ1-1	TRBD1	TRBV7-8
CASSSPGTGDGYGYTF	TGTGCCAGCAGCTCGCCCGGGACAGGGGATGGGTATGGCTACACCTTC	-	16	TRBJ1-2	TRBD1	TRBV28
CASSSDLGEGRETQYF	TGTGCCAGCAGTTCAGACCTAGGGGAGGGCCGGGAGACCCAGTACTTC	-	16	TRBJ2-5	TRBD2	TRBV11-2
CSAPLNGNQFF	TGCAGTGCTCCGTTGAATGGCAATCAGTTCTTC	-	11	TRBJ2-1	-	TRBV20-1
CASSVRGLGNEQFF	TGTGCCAGCAGCGTAAGGGGACTAGGCAATGAGCAGTTCTTC	many	14	TRBJ2-1	TRBD2	TRBV9
CASSLRQSYYYEQYF	TGTGCCAGCAGCTTAAGGCAGTCTTACTACTACGAGCAGTACTTC	-	15	TRBJ2-7	-	TRBV11-2
CASSSGQGLEPYGYTF	TGTGCCAGCAGTTCCGGACAGGGCCTCGAACCCTATGGCTACACCTTC	few	16	TRBJ1-2	-	TRBV21-1
CASSKDGVVSYEQYF	TGTGCCAGCAGCAAAGACGGGGTGGTTTCCTACGAGCAGTACTTC	-	15	TRBJ2-7	-	TRBV21-1
CASSQGPGTVATDTQYF	TGCGCCAGCAGCCAGGGACCCGGGACAGTAGCCACAGATACGCAGTATTTT	-	17	TRBJ2-3	TRBD1	TRBV4-1
CASSSDVTGGFPYGYTF	TGTGCCAGTAGTTCAGACGTCACAGGCGGATTCCCCTATGGCTACACCTTC	few	17	TRBJ1-2	-	TRBV19
CASSLGVAEAYEQYF	TGTGCCAGCAGCCTCGGAGTAGCTGAAGCCTACGAGCAGTACTTC	-	15	TRBJ2-7	-	TRBV3-1/TRBV3-2
CASSVKGFNEKLFF	TGTGCCAGCAGCGTTAAGGGGTTTAATGAAAAACTGTTTTTT	-	14	TRBJ1-4	-	TRBV9
CSGQGSDGYTF	TGCAGCGGACAGGGATCTGATGGCTACACCTTC	-	11	TRBJ1-2	TRBD1	TRBV29-1
CASSFTGENTGELFF	TGTGCCAGCAGCTTTACGGGAGAGAACACCGGGGAGCTGTTTTTT	once	15	TRBJ2-2	-	TRBV7-8
CASSFGLAGTYEQYF	TGTGCCAGCAGTTTTGGTCTAGCGGGAACCTACGAGCAGTACTTC	-	15	TRBJ2-7	TRBD2	TRBV27
CASSLIGGQGAF	TGTGCCAGCAGTTTAATAGGGGGACAGGGGGCCTTC	-	12	TRBJ1-2	TRBD1	TRBV28
CASKGPSCRRGGGIRAGTYGQYF	TGTGCCAGCAAGGGCCCTAGCTGCCGGCGGGGGGGAGGCATACGAGCTGGGACTTACGGGCAGTACTTC	-	23	TRBJ2-7	TRBD2	TRBV6-8
CASSQEAGASGNTIYF	TGCGCCAGCAGCCAAGAGGCAGGGGCCTCTGGAAACACCATATATTTT	-	16	TRBJ1-3	-	TRBV4-3
CAIQGLRAREQFF	TGTGCCATCCAGGGGCTAAGGGCGCGGGAGCAGTTCTTC	-	13	TRBJ2-1	-	TRBV21-1
CASIAAGNTIYF	TGTGCCAGCATCGCAGCTGGAAACACCATATATTTT	-	12	TRBJ1-3	-	TRBV2
CASSSDRFTNYGYTF	TGTGCCAGTAGTAGCGACAGGTTTACTAACTATGGCTACACCTTC	-	15	TRBJ1-2	-	TRBV19
CASSIPLAGSRELFF	TGTGCCAGTAGTATTCCCCTAGCGGGGAGTCGGGAGCTGTTTTTT	-	15	TRBJ2-2	TRBD2	TRBV19
CASSLGGLAGITYNEQFF	TGTGCCAGCAGCTTAGGTGGACTAGCGGGGATTACCTACAATGAGCAGTTCTTC	once	18	TRBJ2-1	TRBD2	TRBV7-9